This TCR gamma chain was sequenced for a study of γδ T cells in repeated Plasmodium falciparum infection. Background on the study: Over about 600 days, donors received four mosquito-bite P. falciparum NF54 infections. Study-wide points: Vgamma9/Vdelta2+ repertoires stayed stably polyclonal over time and infection.

This clone was observed at least ten times. No antigen is known for it. The protein TCRdb lists belongs to a much larger clone and differs from this DNA's translation at residue 9, which points to a read error; the protein shown is made from the DNA. Germline V CDR1 and CDR2: GITISATS, ISYDGTV (reference sequence). The CDR3 length is 13 residues. TCRdb applied CATT to the multiplex PCR reads for clone calling. Altogether tens of thousands of gamma-chain clones are present, 1.4% being singletons, with the ten largest covering roughly a fifth. Gammadelta T cells were flow-sorted from PBMC into Vgamma9/Vdelta2+ and Vdelta2-negative populations for bulk analysis.

The V and J genes are TRGV9 and TRGJP. Sequencing was performed on gamma-delta T cells from blood. The clonotype originates from a pool of human donors (malaria-infected and uninfected, not separated). CDR3 residues: CALQELGKRIKVF. Written as DNA, the CDR3 is TGTGCCTTGCAAGAGTTGGGCAAAAGAATCAAGGTATTT.